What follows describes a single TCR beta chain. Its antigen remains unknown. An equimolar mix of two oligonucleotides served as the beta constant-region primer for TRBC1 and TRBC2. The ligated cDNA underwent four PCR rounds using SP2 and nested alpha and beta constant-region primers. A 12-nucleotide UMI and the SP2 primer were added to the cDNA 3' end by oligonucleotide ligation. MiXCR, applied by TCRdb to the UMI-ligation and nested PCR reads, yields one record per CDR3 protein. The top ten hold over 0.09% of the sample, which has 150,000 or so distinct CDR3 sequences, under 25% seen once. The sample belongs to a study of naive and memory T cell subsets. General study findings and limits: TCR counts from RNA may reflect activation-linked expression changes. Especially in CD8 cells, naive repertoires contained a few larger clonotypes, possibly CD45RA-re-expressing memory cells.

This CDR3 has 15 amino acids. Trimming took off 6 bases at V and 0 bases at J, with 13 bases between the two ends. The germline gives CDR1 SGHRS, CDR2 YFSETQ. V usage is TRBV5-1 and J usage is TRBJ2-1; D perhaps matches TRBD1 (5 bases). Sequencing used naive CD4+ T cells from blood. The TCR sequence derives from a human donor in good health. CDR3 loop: CASTTGPRSYNEQFF. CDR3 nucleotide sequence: TGCGCCAGCACAACAGGACCACGCTCCTACAATGAGCAGTTCTTC.